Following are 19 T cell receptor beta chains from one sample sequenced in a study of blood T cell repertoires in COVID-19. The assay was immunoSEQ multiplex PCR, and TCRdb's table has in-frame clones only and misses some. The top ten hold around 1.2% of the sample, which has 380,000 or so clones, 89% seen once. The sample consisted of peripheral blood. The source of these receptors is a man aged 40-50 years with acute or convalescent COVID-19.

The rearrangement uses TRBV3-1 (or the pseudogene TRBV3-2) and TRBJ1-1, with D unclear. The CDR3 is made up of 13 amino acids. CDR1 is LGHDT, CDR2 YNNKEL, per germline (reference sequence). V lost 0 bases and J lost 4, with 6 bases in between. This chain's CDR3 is CASSQDRVTEAFF. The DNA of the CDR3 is TGTGCCAGCAGCCAAGATCGGGTCACTGAAGCTTTCTTT.

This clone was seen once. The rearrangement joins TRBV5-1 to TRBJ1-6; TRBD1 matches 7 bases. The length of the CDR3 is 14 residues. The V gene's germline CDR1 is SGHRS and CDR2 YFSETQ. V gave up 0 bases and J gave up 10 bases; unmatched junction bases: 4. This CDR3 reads CASSLATQGSPLHF. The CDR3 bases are TGCGCCAGCAGCTTGGCCACACAGGGGTCACCCCTCCACTTT.

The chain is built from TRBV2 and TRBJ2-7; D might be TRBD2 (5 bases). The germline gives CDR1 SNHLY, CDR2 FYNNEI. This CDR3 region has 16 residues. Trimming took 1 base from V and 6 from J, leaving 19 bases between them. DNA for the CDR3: TGTGCCAGCAGTGAAGGGGCGCTAGCTTTGTTCCTCGAGCAGTACTTC. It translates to CASSEGALALFLEQYF.

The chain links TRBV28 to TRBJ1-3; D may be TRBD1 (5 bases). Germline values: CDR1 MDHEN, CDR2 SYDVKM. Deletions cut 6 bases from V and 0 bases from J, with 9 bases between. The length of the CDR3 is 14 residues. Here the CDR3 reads CASRQGNSGNTIYF. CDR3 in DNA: TGTGCCAGCAGGCAGGGAAACTCTGGAAACACCATATATTTT.

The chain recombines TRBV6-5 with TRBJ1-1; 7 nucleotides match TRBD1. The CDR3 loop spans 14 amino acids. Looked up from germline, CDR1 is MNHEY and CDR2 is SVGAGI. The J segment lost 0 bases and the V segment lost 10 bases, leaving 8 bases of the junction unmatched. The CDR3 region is CATDPTGLNTEAFF. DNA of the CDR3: TGTGCCACGGACCCGACAGGGCTGAACACTGAAGCTTTCTTT.

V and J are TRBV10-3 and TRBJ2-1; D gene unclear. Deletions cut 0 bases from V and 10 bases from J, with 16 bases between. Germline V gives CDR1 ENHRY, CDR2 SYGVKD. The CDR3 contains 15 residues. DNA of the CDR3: TGTGCCATCAGTGAGTCTTTTTTTGTGTCCGAGGAGCAGTTCTTC. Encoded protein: CAISESFFVSEEQFF.

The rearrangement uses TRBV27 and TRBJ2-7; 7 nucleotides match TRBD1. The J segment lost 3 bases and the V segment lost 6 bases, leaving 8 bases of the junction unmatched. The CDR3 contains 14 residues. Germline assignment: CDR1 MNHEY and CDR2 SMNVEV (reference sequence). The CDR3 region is CASRNRDSFYEQYF. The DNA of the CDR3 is TGTGCCAGCAGAAACCGGGACAGCTTCTACGAGCAGTACTTC.

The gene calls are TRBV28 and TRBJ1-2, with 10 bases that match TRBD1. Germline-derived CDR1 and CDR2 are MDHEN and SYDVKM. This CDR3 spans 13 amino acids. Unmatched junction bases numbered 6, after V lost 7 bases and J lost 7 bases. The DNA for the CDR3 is TGTGCCAGCATGACAGGGGGCTCGGGTGGCTACACCTTC. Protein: CASMTGGSGGYTF.

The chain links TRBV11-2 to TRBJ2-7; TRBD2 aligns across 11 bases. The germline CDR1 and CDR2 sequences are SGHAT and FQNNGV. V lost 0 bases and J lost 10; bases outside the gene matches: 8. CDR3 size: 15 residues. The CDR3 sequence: CASSLEASGRHPQYF. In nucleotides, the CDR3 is TGTGCCAGCAGCTTAGAGGCTAGCGGGAGGCATCCTCAGTACTTC.

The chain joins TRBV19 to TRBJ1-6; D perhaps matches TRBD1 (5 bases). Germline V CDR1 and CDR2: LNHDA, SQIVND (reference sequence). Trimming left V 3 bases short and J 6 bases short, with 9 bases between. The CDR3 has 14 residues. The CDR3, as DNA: TGTGCCAGTAGTATGTGGGGCAGTAATTCACCCCTCCACTTT. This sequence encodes CASSMWGSNSPLHF.

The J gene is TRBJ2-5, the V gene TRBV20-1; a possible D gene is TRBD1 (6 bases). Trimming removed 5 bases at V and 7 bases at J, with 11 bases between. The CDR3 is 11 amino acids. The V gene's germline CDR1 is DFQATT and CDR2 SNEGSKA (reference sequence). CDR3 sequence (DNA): TGCAGTGCTTGGGGGCAGGGGACCCAGTACTTC. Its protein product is CSAWGQGTQYF.

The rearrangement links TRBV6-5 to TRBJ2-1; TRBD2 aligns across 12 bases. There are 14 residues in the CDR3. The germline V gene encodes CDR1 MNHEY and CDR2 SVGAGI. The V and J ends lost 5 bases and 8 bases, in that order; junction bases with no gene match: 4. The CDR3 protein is CASSPSGGAYEQFF. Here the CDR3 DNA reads TGTGCCAGCAGTCCTAGCGGGGGGGCCTATGAGCAGTTCTTC.

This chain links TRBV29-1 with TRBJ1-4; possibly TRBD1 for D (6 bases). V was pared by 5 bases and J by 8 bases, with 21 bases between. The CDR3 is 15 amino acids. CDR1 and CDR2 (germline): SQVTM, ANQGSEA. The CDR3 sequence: CSVMFGGALGEKLFF. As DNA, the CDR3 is TGCAGCGTTATGTTTGGGGGCGCCTTGGGGGAAAAACTGTTTTTT.

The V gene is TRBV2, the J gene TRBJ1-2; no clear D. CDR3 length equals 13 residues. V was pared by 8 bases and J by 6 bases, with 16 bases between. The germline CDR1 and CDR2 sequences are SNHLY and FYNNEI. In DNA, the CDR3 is TGTGCCAGCCGGCCCCCGCTAGGTCATGGCTACACCTTC. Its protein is CASRPPLGHGYTF.

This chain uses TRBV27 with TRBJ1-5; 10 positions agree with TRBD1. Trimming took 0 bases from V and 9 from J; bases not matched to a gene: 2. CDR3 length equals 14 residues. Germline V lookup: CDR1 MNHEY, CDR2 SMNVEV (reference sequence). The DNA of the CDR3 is TGTGCCAGCAGTTTATCGACAGGGGGCGGGCCCCAGCATTTT. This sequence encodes CASSLSTGGGPQHF.

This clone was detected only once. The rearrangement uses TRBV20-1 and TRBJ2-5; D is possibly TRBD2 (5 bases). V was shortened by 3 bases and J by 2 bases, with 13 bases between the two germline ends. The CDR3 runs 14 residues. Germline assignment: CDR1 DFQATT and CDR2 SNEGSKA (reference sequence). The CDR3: CSASRLAGQETQYF. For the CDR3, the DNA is TGCAGTGCTAGTCGGCTAGCTGGACAAGAGACCCAGTACTTC.

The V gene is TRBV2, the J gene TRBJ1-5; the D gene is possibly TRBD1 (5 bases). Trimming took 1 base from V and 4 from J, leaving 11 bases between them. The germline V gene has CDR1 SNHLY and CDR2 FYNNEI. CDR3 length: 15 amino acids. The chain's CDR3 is CASSEGLRGNQPQHF. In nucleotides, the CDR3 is TGTGCCAGCAGTGAAGGGTTAAGGGGAAATCAGCCCCAGCATTTT.

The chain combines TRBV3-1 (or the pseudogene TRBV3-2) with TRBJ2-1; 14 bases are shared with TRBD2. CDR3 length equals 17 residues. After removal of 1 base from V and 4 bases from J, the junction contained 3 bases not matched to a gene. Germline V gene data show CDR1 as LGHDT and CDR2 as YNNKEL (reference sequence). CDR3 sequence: CASSQGGLAGAYNEQFF. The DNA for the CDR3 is TGTGCCAGCAGCCAAGGGGGACTAGCGGGGGCGTACAATGAGCAGTTCTTC.

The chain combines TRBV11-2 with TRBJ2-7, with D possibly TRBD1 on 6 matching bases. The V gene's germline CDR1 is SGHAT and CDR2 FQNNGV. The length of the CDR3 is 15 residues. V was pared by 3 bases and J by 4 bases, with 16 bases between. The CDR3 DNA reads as TGTGCCAGCAGCTTGGACAGCGCCCTAAGTTACGAGCAGTACTTC. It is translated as CASSLDSALSYEQYF.